This TCR beta chain was identified in a study of beta chain features in type 1 diabetes. The wider study: Healthy donors, compared against patients, showed similar age, gender and cell yields. The study's findings and limits: Across all four CD4+ subsets, people with type 1 diabetes showed modestly shorter TCRB CDR3s. Lower insertion and higher deletion counts appeared at VDJ junctions in type 1 diabetes patients.

Since all of the isolated RNA was reverse transcribed, expressed TCRB transcripts were what got sequenced. Sequencing was performed with immunoSEQ multiplex PCR; in TCRdb, only in-frame clones are kept and a portion is missing. Of about 340,000 clones in the sample, 13% were seen once. Comment on this clone: The antigen remains unidentified.

The CDR3 is 13 residues long. Germline loops: CDR1 MDHEN, CDR2 SYDVKM. V dropped 6 bases and J dropped 6; count of bases not matched to a gene: 7. The sequenced sample consisted of naive CD4+ T cells from blood. This TCR derives from a woman aged 18-29 years with type 1 diabetes. V and J are TRBV28 and TRBJ2-7, with 8 bases matching TRBD1. This chain's CDR3 is CASSQGARGEQYF. In nucleotides, the CDR3 is TGTGCCAGCAGCCAGGGGGCTAGGGGCGAGCAGTACTTC.